This T cell receptor (beta chain) was sequenced during a study of control samples from healthy donors and cancer patients. The assay was immunoSEQ multiplex PCR, and TCRdb's table has in-frame clones only and misses some. Among tens of thousands of clones, approximately 84% were seen once, and the ten largest hold about 14%. The length of the CDR3 is 11 residues. The germline V gene encodes CDR1 DFQATT and CDR2 SNEGSKA (reference sequence). The germline V and J ends were trimmed by 4 bases and 10 bases, with 13 bases remaining between them. This clone is a singleton in its sample. The receptor's source is a man aged 50 or older in good health. The sequenced sample consisted of blood. The V gene is TRBV20-1, the J gene TRBJ1-1, with D hard to call. The CDR3 DNA is TGCAGTGCTACCCCGGGCGCGCGAGCTTTCTTT. Translating it yields CSATPGARAFF.